A single T cell receptor beta chain is shown here with its context. The target antigen is unknown. The data originate from a study of cytomegalovirus exposure and HLA in healthy donors. Background on the study: The same platform was used for the 120 or so validation repertoires as for the 666 first-cohort repertoires, as reported in a later analysis. Notes on the study in general: Diagnosis of cytomegalovirus status made by the classifier reportedly showed high specificity and sensitivity.

The CDR3 has 12 residues. Looked up from germline, CDR1 is SQVTM and CDR2 is ANQGSEA. V lost 4 bases and J lost 7, with 14 bases in between. It was the roughly 110-subject validation cohort, separate from the roughly 700-subject first cohort, to which the donors belonged. Profiling relied on immunoSEQ multiplex PCR, and the TCRdb table lists in-frame clones only, not all of them. This sample carries some 150,000 clones, 86% of them seen once, and the ten largest clones take roughly 2.6%. The sample was PBMCs. The sequence was obtained from a man aged 18 to 30 in good health and CMV-seropositive. The chain has TRBV29-1 and TRBJ2-7; D perhaps matches TRBD2 (5 bases). Here the CDR3 reads CSVASGSGEQYF. The CDR3 DNA is TGCAGCGTTGCCTCCGGATCGGGAGAGCAGTACTTC.